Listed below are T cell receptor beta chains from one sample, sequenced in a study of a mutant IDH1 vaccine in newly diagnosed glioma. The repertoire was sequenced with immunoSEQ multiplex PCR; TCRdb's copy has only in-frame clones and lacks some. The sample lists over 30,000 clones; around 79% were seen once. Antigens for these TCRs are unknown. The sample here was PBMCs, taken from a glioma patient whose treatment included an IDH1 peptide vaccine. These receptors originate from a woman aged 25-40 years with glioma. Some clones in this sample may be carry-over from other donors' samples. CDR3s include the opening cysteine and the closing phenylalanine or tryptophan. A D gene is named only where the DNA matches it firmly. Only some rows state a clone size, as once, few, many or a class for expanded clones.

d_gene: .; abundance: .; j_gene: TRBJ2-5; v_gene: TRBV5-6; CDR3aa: CASSSRDHVGETQYF; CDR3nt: TGTGCCAGCAGCTCCCGGGACCACGTTGGAGAGACCCAGTACTTC
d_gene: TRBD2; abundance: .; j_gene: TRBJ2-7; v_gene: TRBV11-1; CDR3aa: CASRSTSGSREQYF; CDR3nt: TGTGCCAGCAGGTCCACTAGCGGGAGTCGCGAGCAGTACTTC
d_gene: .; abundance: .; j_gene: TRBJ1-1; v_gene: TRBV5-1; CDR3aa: CASSWSTMNTEAFF; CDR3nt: TGCGCCAGCAGCTGGTCAACAATGAACACTGAAGCTTTCTTT
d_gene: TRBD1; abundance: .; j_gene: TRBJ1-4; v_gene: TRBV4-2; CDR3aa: CASSQGPTGGSEKLFF; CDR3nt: TGTGCCAGCAGCCAAGGACCGACAGGGGGCTCTGAAAAACTGTTTTTT
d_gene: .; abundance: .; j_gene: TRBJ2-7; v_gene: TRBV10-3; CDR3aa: CAISEDEYEQYF; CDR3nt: TGTGCCATCAGTGAGGACGAGTACGAGCAGTACTTC
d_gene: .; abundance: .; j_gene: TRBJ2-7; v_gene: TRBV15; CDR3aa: CATSRRDGNYEQYF; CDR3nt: TGTGCCACCAGCAGACGGGACGGGAACTACGAGCAGTACTTC
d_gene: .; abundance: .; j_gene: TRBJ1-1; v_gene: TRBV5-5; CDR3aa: CASSLSTGNTEAFF; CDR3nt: TGTGCCAGCAGCTTATCCACAGGGAACACTGAAGCTTTCTTT
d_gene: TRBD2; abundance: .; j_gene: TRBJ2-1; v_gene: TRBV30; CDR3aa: CAWSGLAGGNEQFF; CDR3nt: TGTGCCTGGAGCGGACTAGCGGGGGGCAATGAGCAGTTCTTC
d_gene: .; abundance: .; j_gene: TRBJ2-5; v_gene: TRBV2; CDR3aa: CASKWAGETQYF; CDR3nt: TGTGCCAGCAAGTGGGCGGGAGAGACCCAGTACTTC
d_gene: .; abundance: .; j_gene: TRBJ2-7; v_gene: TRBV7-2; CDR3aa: CASSLSIGPGYEQYF; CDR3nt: TGTGCCAGCAGCTTATCAATCGGGCCAGGGTACGAGCAGTACTTC
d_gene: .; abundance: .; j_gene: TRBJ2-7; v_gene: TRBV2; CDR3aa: CASRPANYEQYF; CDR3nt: TGTGCCAGCAGACCAGCTAACTACGAGCAGTACTTC
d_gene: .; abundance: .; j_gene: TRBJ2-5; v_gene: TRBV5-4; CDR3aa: CASSRKVKGETQYF; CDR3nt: TGTGCCAGCAGCCGGAAGGTGAAGGGAGAGACCCAGTACTTC
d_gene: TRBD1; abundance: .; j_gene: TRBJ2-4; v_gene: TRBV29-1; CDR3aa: CSVFTGENIQYF; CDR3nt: TGCAGCGTTTTTACAGGGGAAAACATTCAGTACTTC
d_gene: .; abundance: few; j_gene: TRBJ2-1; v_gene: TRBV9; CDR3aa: CASNFASDYNEQFF; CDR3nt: TGTGCCAGCAATTTCGCCTCAGACTACAATGAGCAGTTCTTC
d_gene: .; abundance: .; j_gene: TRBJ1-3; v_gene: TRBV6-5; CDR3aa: CASSYSSAGEGNTIYF; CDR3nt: TGTGCCAGCAGTTACTCCTCCGCCGGGGAGGGAAACACCATATATTTT
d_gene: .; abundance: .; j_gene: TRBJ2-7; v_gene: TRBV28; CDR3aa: CASSLSPRSYEQYF; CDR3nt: TGTGCCAGCAGTTTAAGTCCGCGCTCCTACGAGCAGTACTTC
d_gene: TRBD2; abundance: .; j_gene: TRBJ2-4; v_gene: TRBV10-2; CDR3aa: CASSDVGVTSGLAKNIQYF; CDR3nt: TGCGCCAGCAGTGATGTGGGCGTGACTAGCGGGTTAGCCAAAAACATTCAGTACTTC